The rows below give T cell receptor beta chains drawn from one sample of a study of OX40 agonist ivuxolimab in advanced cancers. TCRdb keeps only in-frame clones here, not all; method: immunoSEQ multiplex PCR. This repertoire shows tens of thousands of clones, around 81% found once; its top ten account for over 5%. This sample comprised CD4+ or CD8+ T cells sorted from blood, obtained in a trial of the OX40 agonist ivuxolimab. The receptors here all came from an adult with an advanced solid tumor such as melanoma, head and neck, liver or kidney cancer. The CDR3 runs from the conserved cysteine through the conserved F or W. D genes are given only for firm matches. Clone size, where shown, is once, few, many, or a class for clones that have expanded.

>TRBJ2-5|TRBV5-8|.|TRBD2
TGTGCCAGCAGCTCGGGACTAGCGGGAGAGACCCAGTACTTC
CASSSGLAGETQYF
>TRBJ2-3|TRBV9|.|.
TGTGCCAGCAGCCCTCTAGGTCTAGATACGCAGTATTTT
CASSPLGLDTQYF
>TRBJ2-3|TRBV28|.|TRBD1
TGTGCCAGCAGTTTAAGGGGACAGGGGGCCTTTAGCACAGATACGCAGTATTTT
CASSLRGQGAFSTDTQYF
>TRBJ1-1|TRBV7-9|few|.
TGTGCCGGGCAGAACACTGAAGCTTTCTTT
CAGQNTEAFF
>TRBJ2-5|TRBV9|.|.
TGTGCCAGCAGCGGAGGCGGGGGCCGTCTAGAGACCCAGTACTTC
CASSGGGGRLETQYF
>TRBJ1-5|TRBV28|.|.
TGTGCCAGCACCATACCAGGGTGGGGCGGTCAGCCCCAGCATTTT
CASTIPGWGGQPQHF
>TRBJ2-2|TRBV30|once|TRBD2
TGTGCCTGGAGGACTAGCGGGAACACCGGGGAGCTGTTTTTT
CAWRTSGNTGELFF
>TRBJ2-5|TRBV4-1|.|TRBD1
TGCGCCAGCAGCCAACCCGGACAGGTTCAGTACTTC
CASSQPGQVQYF
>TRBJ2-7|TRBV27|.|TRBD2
TGTGCCAGCAGTCCGGGGACTAGCGGGGCCTACGAGCAGTACTTC
CASSPGTSGAYEQYF
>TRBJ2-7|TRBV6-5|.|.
TGTGCCAGCAGTTACTCGGGGTTGGGGAGCTACGAGCAGTACTTC
CASSYSGLGSYEQYF
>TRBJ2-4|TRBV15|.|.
TGTGCCACCAGCCCATTAATGAGTCAAAACATTCAGTACTTC
CATSPLMSQNIQYF
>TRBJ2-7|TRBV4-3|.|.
TGCGCCAGCAGCCAAGCGGGACATTCCTACGAGCAGTACTTC
CASSQAGHSYEQYF
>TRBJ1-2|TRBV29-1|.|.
TGCAGCGTTGAGATAGGGGGGGATGGCTACACCTTC
CSVEIGGDGYTF
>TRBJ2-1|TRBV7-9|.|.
TGTGCCAGCAGCCCCTTGGGACCCTACAATGAGCAGTTCTTC
CASSPLGPYNEQFF
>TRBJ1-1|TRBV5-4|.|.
TGTGCCAGCAGCTGGGCGGCCAACACTGAAGCTTTCTTT
CASSWAANTEAFF
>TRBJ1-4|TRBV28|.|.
TGTGCCAGCAGTCTAACTGCGGCAACTAATGAAAAACTGTTTTTT
CASSLTAATNEKLFF
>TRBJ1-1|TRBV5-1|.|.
TGCGCCAGCAGCTTGGATAGCCCTGATTTAAACACTGAAGCTTTCTTT
CASSLDSPDLNTEAFF
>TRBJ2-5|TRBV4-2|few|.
TGTGCCAGCAGCCAAGATTACGGACCCCAAGAGACCCAGTACTTC
CASSQDYGPQETQYF
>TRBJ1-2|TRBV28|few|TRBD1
TGTGCCAGCAGTAGTGACCGGGACAGGGTAGCGTATGGCTACACCTTC
CASSSDRDRVAYGYTF
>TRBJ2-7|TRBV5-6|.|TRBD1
TGTGCCAGCAGCGCCAATTCAGGACAGGGGATCGCCTACGAGCAGTACTTC
CASSANSGQGIAYEQYF
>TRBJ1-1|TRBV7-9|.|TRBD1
TGTGCCAGCAGCTTGACAGGGGGCCTAGCTTTCTTT
CASSLTGGLAFF
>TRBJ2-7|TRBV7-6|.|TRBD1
TGTGCCAGCAGCTTATCAGGGGGCCGGAGCGAGCAGTACTTC
CASSLSGGRSEQYF
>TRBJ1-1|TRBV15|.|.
TGTGCCACCAGCGGTGGAATGAACACTGAAGCTTTCTTT
CATSGGMNTEAFF
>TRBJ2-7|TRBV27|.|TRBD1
TGTGCCAGCAGTCTCGACAGGGGGCACTTCTTAGGGCAGTACTTC
CASSLDRGHFLGQYF
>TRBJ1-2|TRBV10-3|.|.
TGTGCCATCAGTATTGACGGCGGAGGCTATGGCTACACCTTC
CAISIDGGGYGYTF
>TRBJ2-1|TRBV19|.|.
TGTGCCAGTTCGACGTTTAACAATGAGCAGTTCTTC
CASSTFNNEQFF
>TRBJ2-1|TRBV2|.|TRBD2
TGTGCCAGCAGTGGCCCACTAGCGGCTAATTACAATGAGCAGTTCTTC
CASSGPLAANYNEQFF